The 15 T cell receptor beta chains listed next were all sequenced from one sample in a study of cytomegalovirus exposure and HLA in healthy donors. Method: immunoSEQ multiplex PCR; TCRdb's copy keeps in-frame clones and lacks some. This table holds 60,000 to 90,000 clones, 94% found once. The sample consisted of PBMCs. The origin of the receptors is a woman between 18 and 29 years old in good health and CMV-seronegative.

The chain links TRBV9 to TRBJ1-4; 9 bases are a match to TRBD1. V shed 3 bases, J shed 6 bases, and the junction held 9 bases outside the gene matches. The CDR3 sequence is 16 residues long. Germline V CDR1 and CDR2: SGDLS, YYNGEE. In nucleotides, the CDR3 is TGTGCCAGCAGCGATAACAGGGGGCGTCAGGATGAAAAACTGTTTTTT. It encodes CASSDNRGRQDEKLFF.

This clone was detected only a few times. V and J are TRBV27 and TRBJ2-2; 11 bases match TRBD2. CDR1 is MNHEY, CDR2 SMNVEV, per germline (reference sequence). Trimming at V came to 5 bases and at J to 4 bases, leaving 6 bases not matched to a gene. The length of the CDR3 is 16 residues. The CDR3 nucleotides read TGTGCCAGCAGTATAGCGGGGGGGCGAGTCACCGGGGAGCTGTTTTTT. Amino acids: CASSIAGGRVTGELFF.

On this clone itself: Other DNA sequences in this specimen translate into the identical CDR3. The V gene is TRBV9, the J gene TRBJ2-2; 14 bases map to TRBD2. CDR1 and CDR2 from the germline V gene are SGDLS and YYNGEE. V was pared by 3 bases and J by 4 bases, with 2 bases of the junction left unmatched. This CDR3 has 16 amino acids. CDR3 sequence: CASSATSGGATGELFF. In nucleotides, the CDR3 is TGTGCCAGCAGCGCGACTAGCGGGGGGGCCACCGGGGAGCTGTTTTTT.

V and J are TRBV4-3 and TRBJ1-6, with D unresolved. Trimming pared 0 bases from V and 0 bases from J, leaving 12 bases between. The CDR3 is 18 residues long. The germline CDR1 and CDR2 sequences are LGHNA and YSLEER. CDR3 in DNA: TGCGCCAGCAGCCAAGACCTTGACTCATACTCCTATAATTCACCCCTCCACTTT. Protein sequence: CASSQDLDSYSYNSPLHF.

The genes are TRBV27 and TRBJ1-1; D is possibly TRBD1 (5 bases). Trimming pared 6 bases from V and 6 bases from J, leaving 14 bases between. The length of the CDR3 is 13 residues. Germline V gene lookup returns CDR1 MNHEY and CDR2 SMNVEV (reference sequence). The CDR3: CASRIREGAEAFF. The DNA of the CDR3 is TGTGCCAGCAGGATCAGGGAGGGAGCTGAAGCTTTCTTT.

CDR3 DNA: TGTGCCAGCACCGTAGTACCCAACACCGGGGAGCTGTTTTTT. This codes for CASTVVPNTGELFF. This chain uses TRBV7-2 with TRBJ2-2; D not certain. The CDR3 is made up of 14 amino acids. V was trimmed by 7 bases and J by 2 bases, leaving 11 bases between them. Germline lookup yields CDR1 SGHTA and CDR2 FQGNSA.

The V call is TRBV15, the J call TRBJ2-1; a weak D match, TRBD2 (5 bases). Germline loops: CDR1 LNHNV, CDR2 YYDKDF (reference sequence). The ends were cut back, 0 bases at V and 7 bases at J, with 10 bases in the middle. The CDR3 extends over 14 amino acids. The CDR3 coding sequence is TGTGCCACCAGCAGAGACCGGGGTAGGAATGAGCAGTTCTTC. Translating gives CATSRDRGRNEQFF.

The V call is TRBV5-1, the J call TRBJ1-5; TRBD1 matches at 7 bases. Germline lookup yields CDR1 SGHRS and CDR2 YFSETQ. Losses at the gene ends were 0 bases for V and 2 bases for J; bases not matched to a gene: 2. The CDR3 is 15 amino acids. CDR3 sequence reads: CASSLAGTGNQPQHF. The CDR3 bases are TGCGCCAGCAGCTTGGCCGGGACAGGCAATCAGCCCCAGCATTTT.

The chain joins TRBV6-1 to TRBJ2-7; 13 bases are a match to TRBD2. V was clipped by 3 bases and J by 2 bases; unmatched bases: 1. Germline-derived CDR1 and CDR2 are MNHNS and SASEGT. The CDR3 is 15 residues long. The CDR3 DNA follows: TGTGCCAGCAGTGAGGGGACTAGCGGGGCCTACGAGCAGTACTTC. This codes for CASSEGTSGAYEQYF.

A few counts support this clone. The rearrangement links TRBV7-9 to TRBJ1-2; D call uncertain. The CDR3 has 15 amino acids. V lost 4 bases, J lost 3 bases, and 15 bases lay in between. CDR1 and CDR2 (germline): SEHNR, FQNEAQ (reference sequence). As DNA, the CDR3 is TGTGCCAGCAGCTCTACCTTCCGGGATGACTATGGCTACACCTTC. Translation: CASSSTFRDDYGYTF.

The chain employs TRBV28 and TRBJ1-6; TRBD1 matches at 8 bases. Germline V CDR1 and CDR2: MDHEN, SYDVKM. V lost 4 bases, J lost 9 bases, and 5 bases stayed unmatched. The length of the CDR3 is 14 residues. The CDR3 coding sequence is TGTGCCAGCAGTTCCGGGACAGGCAGTTCACCCCTCCACTTT. It codes for CASSSGTGSSPLHF.

The sample holds one count of this clone. V is TRBV7-9 and J is TRBJ2-6; D remains unclear. V lost 5 bases to trimming and J lost 2 bases, with 4 bases between them. Germline V gives CDR1 SEHNR, CDR2 FQNEAQ (reference sequence). This CDR3 region has 13 residues. The CDR3 reads CASSPAGANVLTF. CDR3 nucleotides: TGTGCCAGCAGCCCCGCTGGGGCCAACGTCCTGACTTTC.

This clone was found once. The chain recombines TRBV14 with TRBJ2-1; TRBD2 matches at 10 bases. With V trimmed by 0 bases and J by 13 bases, 6 bases remained unmatched. CDR1 is SGHDN, CDR2 FVKESK, per germline. This CDR3 has 14 amino acids. The CDR3 DNA follows: TGTGCCAGCAGCCAAGAAACTAGCGGGGTTTTACAGTTCTTC. It encodes CASSQETSGVLQFF.

The rearrangement links TRBV7-6 to TRBJ2-7; 9 nucleotides line up with TRBD1. Germline CDR1 reads SGHVS; CDR2 reads FNYEAQ. V shed 1 base and J 2 bases; nucleotides not matched to a gene: 9. The CDR3 length is 17 residues. The chain's CDR3 is CASSLGAPGQGAYEQYF. The CDR3 nucleotides read TGTGCCAGCAGCTTAGGGGCTCCGGGACAGGGAGCCTACGAGCAGTACTTC.

V gene TRBV5-1 combines with J gene TRBJ2-7, with unresolved D. The CDR3 length is 14 residues. Germline values: CDR1 SGHRS, CDR2 YFSETQ. The germline V and J ends were trimmed by 1 base and 0 bases, with 8 bases remaining between them. CDR3 loop: CASSLSPNSYEQYF. CDR3 nucleotide sequence: TGCGCCAGCAGCTTGTCCCCAAACTCCTACGAGCAGTACTTC.